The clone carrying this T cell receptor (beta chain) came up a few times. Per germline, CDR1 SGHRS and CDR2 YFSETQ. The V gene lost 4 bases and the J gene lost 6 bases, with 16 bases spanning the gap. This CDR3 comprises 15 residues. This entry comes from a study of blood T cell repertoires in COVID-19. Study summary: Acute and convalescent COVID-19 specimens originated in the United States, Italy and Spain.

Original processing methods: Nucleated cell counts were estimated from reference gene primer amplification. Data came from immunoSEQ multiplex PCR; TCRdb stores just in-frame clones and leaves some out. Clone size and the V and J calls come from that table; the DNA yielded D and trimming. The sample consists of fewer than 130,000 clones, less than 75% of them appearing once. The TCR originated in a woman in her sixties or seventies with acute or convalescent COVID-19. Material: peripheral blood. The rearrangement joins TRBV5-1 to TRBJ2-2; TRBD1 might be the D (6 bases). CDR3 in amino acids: CASSVSTGSAGELFF. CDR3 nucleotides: TGCGCCAGCAGCGTCTCAACAGGGTCCGCCGGGGAGCTGTTTTTT. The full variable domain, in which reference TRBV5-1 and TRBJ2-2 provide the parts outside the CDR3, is KAGVTQTPRYLIKTRGQQVTLSCSPISGHRSVSWYQQTPGQGLQFLFEYFSETQRNKGNFPGRFSGRQFSNSRSEMNVSTLELGDSALYLCASSVSTGSAGELFFGEGSRLTVL.